This T cell receptor beta chain was sequenced during a study of long-term antiretroviral therapy in people with HIV. Overall study findings and caveats: Blood dates from 2004 to 2017, possibly under older ART regimens.

With regard to this clone: No antigen is known for it.

Survey-level immunoSEQ v3.0 assays were run. The protocol was immunoSEQ multiplex PCR, while the TCRdb copy is restricted to in-frame clones and leaves out a portion. The sample contains about 19,000 clones, about 89% of which appear only once. Germline loops: CDR1 SNHLY, CDR2 FYNNEI. This CDR3 has 14 amino acids. Losses at the gene ends were 6 bases for V and 7 bases for J; bases not matched to a gene: 9. This TCR was sampled from a middle-aged man with HIV. The gene calls are TRBV2 and TRBJ1-5; TRBD1 matches 7 bases. The specimen comprised unsorted PBMCs, sampled 0.5 years after starting antiretroviral therapy. CDR3 in amino acids: CASSARQGWQPQHF. As DNA, the CDR3 is TGTGCCAGCAGCGCTAGACAGGGATGGCAGCCCCAGCATTTT.